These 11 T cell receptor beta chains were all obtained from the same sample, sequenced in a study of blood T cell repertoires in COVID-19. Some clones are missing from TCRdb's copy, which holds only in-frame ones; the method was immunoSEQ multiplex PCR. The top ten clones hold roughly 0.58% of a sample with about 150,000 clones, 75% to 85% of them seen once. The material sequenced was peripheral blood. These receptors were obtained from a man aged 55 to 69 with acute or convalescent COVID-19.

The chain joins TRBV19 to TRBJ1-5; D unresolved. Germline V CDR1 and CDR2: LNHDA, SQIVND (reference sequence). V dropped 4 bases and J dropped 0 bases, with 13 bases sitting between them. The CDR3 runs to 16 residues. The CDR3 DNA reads TGTGCCAGTAGTAACGCGACATTTTATAGCAATCAGCCCCAGCATTTT. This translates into CASSNATFYSNQPQHF.

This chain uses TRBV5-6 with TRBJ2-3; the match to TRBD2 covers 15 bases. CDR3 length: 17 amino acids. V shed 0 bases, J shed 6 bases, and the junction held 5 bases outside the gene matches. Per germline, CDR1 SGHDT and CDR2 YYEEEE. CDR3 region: CASSLAGLAGGTDTQYF. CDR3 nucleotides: TGTGCCAGCAGCTTGGCGGGACTAGCGGGGGGAACGGATACGCAGTATTTT.

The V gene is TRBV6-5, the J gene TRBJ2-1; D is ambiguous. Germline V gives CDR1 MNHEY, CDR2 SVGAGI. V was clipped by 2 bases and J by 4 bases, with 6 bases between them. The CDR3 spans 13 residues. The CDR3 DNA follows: TGTGCCAGCAGTTACGGGCCGTACAATGAGCAGTTCTTC. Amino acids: CASSYGPYNEQFF.

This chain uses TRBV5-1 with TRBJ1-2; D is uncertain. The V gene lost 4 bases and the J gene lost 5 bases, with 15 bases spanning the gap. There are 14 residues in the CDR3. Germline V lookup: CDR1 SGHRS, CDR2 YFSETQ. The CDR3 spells CASSTDTAMYGYTF. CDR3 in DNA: TGCGCCAGCAGCACCGACACGGCTATGTATGGCTACACCTTC.

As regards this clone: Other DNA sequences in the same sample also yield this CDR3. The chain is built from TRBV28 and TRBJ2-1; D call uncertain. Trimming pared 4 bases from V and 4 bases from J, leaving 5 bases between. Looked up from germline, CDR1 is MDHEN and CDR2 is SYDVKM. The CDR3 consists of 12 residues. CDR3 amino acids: CASSSLYNEQFF. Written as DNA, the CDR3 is TGTGCCAGCAGTTCCTTATACAATGAGCAGTTCTTC.

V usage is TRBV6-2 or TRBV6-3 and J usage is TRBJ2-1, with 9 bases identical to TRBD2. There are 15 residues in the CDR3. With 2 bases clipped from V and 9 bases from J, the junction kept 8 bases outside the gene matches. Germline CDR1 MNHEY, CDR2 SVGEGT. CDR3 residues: CASSYGGRAEAEQFF. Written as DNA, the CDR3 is TGTGCCAGCAGTTACGGCGGGAGGGCCGAGGCTGAGCAGTTCTTC.

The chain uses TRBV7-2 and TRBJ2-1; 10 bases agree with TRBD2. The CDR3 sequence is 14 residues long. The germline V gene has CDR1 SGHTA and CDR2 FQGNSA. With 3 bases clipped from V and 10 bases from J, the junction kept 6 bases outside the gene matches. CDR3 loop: CASSFSAGLAEQFF. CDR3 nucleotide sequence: TGTGCCAGCAGCTTTAGCGCGGGACTAGCGGAGCAGTTCTTC.

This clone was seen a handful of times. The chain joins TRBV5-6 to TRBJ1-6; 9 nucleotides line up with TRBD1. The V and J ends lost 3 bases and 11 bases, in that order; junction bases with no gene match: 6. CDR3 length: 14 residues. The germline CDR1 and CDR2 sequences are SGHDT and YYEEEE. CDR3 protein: CASSSGQGIAPLHF. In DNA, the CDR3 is TGTGCCAGCAGCTCCGGACAGGGGATCGCACCCCTCCACTTT.

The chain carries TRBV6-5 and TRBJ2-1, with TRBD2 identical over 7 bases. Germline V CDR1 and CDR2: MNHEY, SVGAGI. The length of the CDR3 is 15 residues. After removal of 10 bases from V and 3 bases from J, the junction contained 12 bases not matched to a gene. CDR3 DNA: TGTGCCACCTCTGGCCTGCCGGGAGGCTACAATGAGCAGTTCTTC. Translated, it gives CATSGLPGGYNEQFF.

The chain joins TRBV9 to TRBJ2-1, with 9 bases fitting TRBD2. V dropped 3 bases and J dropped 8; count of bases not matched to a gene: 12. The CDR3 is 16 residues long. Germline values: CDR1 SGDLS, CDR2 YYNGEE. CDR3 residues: CASSGTSGPPYHEQFF. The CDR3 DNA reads TGTGCCAGCAGCGGAACTAGCGGGCCTCCTTATCATGAGCAGTTCTTC.

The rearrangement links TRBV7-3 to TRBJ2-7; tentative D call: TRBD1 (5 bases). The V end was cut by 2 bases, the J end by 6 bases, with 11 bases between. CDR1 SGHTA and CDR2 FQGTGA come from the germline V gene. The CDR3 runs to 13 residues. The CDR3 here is CASSLGPGLEQYF. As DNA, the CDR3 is TGTGCCAGCAGCTTAGGTCCAGGGCTCGAGCAGTACTTC.